This entry describes one TCR beta chain. The antigen remains undetermined. Losses at the gene ends were 1 base for V and 7 bases for J; bases not matched to a gene: 9. The CDR3 has 16 residues. Germline lookup yields CDR1 MGHRA and CDR2 YSYEKL. This specimen comes from a study of post-analysis software for immune sequencing data. On the study more broadly: Progressive-relapsing, secondary progressive and relapsing-remitting multiple sclerosis were among the disease courses included.

Notes on the study in general: Normalized Chao1 diversity was significantly reduced in patients versus controls. The study found TRBV5-6, TRBV5-1 and TRBV20-1 among about five TRBV segments more frequent in patients than controls.

Built from TCR beta cDNA, the libraries had unique molecular identifiers in them. Each sample of roughly 1 to 11 million input T cells yielded around 500,000 cDNA molecules, so each molecule approximated one T cell. Each CDR3 protein gets one entry after TCRdb re-called the PCR reads with MiXCR. The repertoire holds about 460,000 distinct CDR3 sequences, with less than 45% as singletons. The receptor was derived from a girl between 10 and 17 years old with multiple sclerosis. Sequenced input: blood. This chain links TRBV4-1 with TRBJ1-1, with TRBD1 matching 10 bases. CDR3 sequence (DNA): TGCGCCAGCAGCCAAGCCTCGGACAGGGGGTTCGGTGAAGCTTTCTTT. This codes for CASSQASDRGFGEAFF.